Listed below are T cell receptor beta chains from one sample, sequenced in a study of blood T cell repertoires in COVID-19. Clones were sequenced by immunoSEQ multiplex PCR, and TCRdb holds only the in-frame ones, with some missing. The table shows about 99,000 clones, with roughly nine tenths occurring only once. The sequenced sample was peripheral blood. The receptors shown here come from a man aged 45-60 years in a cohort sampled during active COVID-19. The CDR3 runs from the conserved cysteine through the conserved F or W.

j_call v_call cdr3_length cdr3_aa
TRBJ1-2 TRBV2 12 CATHTTNYGYTF
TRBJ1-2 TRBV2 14 CASSEDRVSGGYTF
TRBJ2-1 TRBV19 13 CASNRGLHNEQFF
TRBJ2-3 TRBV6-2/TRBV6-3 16 CASSQPGQGSTDTQYF
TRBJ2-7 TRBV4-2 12 CASSQVRGEQYF
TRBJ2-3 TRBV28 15 CASSLIQGTTDTQYF
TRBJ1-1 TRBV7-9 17 CASSLGPISLGNTEAFF
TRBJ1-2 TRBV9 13 CASSVGRGSGYTF
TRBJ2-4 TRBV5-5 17 CASSFQGLAGIKNIQYF
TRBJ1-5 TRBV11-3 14 CASSITREYQPQHF
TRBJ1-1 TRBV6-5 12 CASSYGSTEAFF
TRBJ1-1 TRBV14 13 CASSQDPAWRAFF
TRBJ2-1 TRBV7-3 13 CASSAGRGQEQFF
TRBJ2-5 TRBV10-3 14 CAISVGGGKETQYF
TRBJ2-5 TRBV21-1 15 CASSSRDRRMETQYF
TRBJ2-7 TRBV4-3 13 CASSRTGSYEQYF
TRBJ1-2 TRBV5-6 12 CASSLRRVGYTF
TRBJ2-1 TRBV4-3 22 CASSRTRAGTSGGSARYNEQFF
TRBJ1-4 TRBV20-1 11 CSAGRSEKLFF
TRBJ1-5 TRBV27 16 CASSPRGQGSNQPQHF
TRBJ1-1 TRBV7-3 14 CASSFRGRNTEAFF
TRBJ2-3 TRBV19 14 CASRAGRSTDTQYF
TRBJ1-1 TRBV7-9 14 CASSIPTGGTEAFF
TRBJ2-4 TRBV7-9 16 CASSAVGTSAKNIQYF
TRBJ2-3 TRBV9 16 CASSVAFEGGADTQYF
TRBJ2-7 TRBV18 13 CASSPGAEYEQYF
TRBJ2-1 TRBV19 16 CASSIAAGRIENEQFF
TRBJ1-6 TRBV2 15 CASSEGRVNNSPLHF
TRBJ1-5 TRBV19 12 CASRQLTGPQHF
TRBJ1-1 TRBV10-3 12 CAISSPGQRAFF
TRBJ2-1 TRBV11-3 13 CASSLDRVHEQFF
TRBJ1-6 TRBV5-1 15 CASSPVTRDNSPLHF
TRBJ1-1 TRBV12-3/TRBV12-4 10 CASTLGKAFF
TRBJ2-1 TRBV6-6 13 CASTKAPNNEQFF
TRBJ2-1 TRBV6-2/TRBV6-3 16 CASSSKLAGGKNEQFF
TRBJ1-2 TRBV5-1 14 CASSLEEAPYGYTF
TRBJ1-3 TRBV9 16 CASSAGGQEYADTIYF